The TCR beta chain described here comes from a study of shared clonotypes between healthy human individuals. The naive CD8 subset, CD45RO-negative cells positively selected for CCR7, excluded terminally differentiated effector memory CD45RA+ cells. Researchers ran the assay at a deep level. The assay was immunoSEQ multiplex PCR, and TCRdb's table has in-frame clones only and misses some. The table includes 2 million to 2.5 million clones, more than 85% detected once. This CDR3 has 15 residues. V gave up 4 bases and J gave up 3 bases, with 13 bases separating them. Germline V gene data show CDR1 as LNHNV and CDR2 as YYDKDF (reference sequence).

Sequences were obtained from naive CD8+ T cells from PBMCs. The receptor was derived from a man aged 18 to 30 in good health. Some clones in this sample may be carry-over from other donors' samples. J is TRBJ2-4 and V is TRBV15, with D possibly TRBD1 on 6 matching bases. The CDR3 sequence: CATSMSRTVKNIQYF. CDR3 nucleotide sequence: TGTGCCACCAGCATGAGCCGGACAGTCAAAAACATTCAGTACTTC. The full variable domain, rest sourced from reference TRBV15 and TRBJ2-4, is DAMVIQNPRYQVTQFGKPVTLSCSQTLNHNVMYWYQQKSSQAPKLLFHYYDKDFNNEADTPDNFQSRRPNTSFCFLDIRSPGLGDTAMYLCATSMSRTVKNIQYFGAGTRLSVL.